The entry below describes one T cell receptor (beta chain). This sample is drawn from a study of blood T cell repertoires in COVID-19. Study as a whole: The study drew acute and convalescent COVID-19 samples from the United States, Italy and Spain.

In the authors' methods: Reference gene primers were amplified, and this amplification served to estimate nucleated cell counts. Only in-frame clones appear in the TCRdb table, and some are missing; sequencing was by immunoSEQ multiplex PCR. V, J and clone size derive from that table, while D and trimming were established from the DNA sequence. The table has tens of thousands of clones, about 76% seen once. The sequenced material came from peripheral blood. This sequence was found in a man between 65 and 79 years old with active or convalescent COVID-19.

CDR3 sequence reads: CASSLGTFQETQYF. The CDR3 nucleotides are TGTGCCAGCAGCTTAGGGACTTTCCAAGAGACCCAGTACTTC. The chain couples TRBV7-2 to TRBJ2-5; D may be TRBD2 (5 bases). There are 14 residues in the CDR3. Germline loops: CDR1 SGHTA, CDR2 FQGNSA. The V end lost 1 base, the J end lost 1 base, and 7 bases lay between the germline ends.